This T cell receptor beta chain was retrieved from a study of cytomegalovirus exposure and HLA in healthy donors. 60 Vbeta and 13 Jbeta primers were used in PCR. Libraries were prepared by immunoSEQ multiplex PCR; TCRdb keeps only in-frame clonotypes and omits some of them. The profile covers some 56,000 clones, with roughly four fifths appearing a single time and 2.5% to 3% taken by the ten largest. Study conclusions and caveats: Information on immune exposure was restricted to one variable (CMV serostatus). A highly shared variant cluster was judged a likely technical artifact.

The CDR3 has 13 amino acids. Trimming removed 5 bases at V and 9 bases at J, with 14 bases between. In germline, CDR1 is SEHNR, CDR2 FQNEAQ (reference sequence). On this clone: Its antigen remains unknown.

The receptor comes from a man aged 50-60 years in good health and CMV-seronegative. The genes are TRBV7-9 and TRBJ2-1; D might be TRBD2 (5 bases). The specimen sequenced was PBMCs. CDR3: CASSPKEVGEQFF. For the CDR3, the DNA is TGTGCCAGCAGCCCGAAGGAGGTTGGTGAGCAGTTCTTC.